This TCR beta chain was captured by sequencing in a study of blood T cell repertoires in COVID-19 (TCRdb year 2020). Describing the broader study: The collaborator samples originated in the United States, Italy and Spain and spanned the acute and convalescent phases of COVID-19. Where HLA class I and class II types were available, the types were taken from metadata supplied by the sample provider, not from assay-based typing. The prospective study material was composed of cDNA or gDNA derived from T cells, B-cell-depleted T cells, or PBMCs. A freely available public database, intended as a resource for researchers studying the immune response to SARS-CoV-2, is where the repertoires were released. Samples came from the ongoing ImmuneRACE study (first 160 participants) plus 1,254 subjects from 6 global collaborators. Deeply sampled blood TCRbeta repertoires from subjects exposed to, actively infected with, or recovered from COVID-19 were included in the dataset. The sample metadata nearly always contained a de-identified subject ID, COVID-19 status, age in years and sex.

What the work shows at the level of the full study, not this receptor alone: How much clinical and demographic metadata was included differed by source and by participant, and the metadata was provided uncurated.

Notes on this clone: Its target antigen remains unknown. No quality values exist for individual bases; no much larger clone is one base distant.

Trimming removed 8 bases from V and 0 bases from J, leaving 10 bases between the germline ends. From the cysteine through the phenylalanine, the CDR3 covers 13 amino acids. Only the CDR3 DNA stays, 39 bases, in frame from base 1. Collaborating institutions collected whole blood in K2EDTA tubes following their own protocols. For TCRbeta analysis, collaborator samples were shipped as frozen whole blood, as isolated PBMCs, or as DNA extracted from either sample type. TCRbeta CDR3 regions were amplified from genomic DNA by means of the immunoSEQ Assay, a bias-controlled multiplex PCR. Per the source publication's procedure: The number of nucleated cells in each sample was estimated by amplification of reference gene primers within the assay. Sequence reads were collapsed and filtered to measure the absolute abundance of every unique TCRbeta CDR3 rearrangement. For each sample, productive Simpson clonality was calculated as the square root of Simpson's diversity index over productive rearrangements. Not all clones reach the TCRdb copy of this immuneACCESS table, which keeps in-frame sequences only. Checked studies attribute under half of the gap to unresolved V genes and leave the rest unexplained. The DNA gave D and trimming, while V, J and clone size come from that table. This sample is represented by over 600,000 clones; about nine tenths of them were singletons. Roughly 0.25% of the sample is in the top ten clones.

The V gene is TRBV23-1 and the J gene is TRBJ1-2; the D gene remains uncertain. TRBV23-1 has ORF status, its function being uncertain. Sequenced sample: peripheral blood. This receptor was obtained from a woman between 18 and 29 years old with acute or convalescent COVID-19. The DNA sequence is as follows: TGCGCCAGCGTTACTCGAGCTAACTATGGCTACACCTTC. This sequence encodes CASVTRANYGYTF.